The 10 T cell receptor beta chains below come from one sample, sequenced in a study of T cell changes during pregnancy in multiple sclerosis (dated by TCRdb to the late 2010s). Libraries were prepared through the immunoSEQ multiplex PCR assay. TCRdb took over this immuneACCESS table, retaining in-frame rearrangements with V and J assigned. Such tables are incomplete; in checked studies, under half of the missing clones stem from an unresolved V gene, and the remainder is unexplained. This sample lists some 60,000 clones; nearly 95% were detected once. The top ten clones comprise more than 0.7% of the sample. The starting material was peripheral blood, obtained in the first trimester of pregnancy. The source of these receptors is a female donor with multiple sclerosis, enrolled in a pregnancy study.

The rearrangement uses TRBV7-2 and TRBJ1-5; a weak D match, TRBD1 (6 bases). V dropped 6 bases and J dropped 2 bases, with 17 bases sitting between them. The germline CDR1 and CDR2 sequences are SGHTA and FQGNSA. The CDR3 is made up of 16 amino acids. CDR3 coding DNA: TGTGCCAGCAGGACTGATACAGGGATGGGCAATCAGCCCCAGCATTTT. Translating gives CASRTDTGMGNQPQHF.

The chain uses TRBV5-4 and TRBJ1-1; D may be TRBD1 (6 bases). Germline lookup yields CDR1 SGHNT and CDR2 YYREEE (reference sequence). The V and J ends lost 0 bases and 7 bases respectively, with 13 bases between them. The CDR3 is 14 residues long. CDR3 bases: TGTGCCAGCAGCTTGGTAGGGGGACACCTTGAAGCTTTCTTT. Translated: CASSLVGGHLEAFF.

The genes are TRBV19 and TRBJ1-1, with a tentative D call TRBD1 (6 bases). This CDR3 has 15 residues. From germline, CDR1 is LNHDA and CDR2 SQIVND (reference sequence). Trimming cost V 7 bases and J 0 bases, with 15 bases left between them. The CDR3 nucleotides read TGTGCCAGTACGGCAGGGGCAAATATGAACACTGAAGCTTTCTTT. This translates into CASTAGANMNTEAFF.

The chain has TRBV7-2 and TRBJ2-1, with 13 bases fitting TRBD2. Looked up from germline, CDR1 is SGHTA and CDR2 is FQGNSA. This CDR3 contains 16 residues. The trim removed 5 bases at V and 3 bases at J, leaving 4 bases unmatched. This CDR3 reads CASSARLAGGYNEQFF. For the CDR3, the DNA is TGTGCCAGCAGCGCCAGACTAGCGGGGGGCTACAATGAGCAGTTCTTC.

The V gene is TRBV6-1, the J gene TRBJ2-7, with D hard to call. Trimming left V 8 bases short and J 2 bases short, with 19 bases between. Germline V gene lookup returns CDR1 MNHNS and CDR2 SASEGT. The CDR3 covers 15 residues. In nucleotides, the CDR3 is TGTGCCAGCGAGGCACGACTCCAATATCCCTACGAGCAGTACTTC. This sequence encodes CASEARLQYPYEQYF.

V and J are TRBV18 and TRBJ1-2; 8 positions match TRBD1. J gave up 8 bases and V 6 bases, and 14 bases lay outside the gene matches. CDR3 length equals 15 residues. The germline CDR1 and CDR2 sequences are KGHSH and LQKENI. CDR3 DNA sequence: TGTGCCAGCTCGCCCCTGGGACAGGAAACCTCCGGCTACACCTTC. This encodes CASSPLGQETSGYTF.

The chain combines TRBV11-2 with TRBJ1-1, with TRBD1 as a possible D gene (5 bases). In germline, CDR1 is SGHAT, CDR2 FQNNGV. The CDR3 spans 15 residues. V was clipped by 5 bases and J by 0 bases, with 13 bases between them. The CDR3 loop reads CASSPPTVLNTEAFF. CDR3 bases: TGTGCCAGCAGCCCCCCGACAGTTTTGAACACTGAAGCTTTCTTT.

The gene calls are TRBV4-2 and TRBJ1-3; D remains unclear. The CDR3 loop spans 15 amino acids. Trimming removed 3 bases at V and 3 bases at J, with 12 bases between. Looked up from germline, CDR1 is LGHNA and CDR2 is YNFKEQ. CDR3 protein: CASSQASGVGNTIYF. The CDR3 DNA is TGTGCCAGCAGCCAGGCCTCCGGGGTTGGAAACACCATATATTTT.

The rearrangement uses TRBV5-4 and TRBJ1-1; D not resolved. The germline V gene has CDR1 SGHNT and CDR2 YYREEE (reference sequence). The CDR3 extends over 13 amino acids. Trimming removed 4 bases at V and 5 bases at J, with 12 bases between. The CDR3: CASSRKTGTEAFF. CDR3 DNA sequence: TGTGCCAGCAGCCGTAAAACGGGGACTGAAGCTTTCTTT.

CDR3: CASSYGAGPQYF. CDR3 nucleotides: TGTGCCAGCAGTTACGGGGCAGGCCCTCAGTATTTT. V usage is TRBV6-5 and J usage is TRBJ2-3; TRBD1 might be the D (5 bases). V was pared by 2 bases and J by 12 bases, with 12 bases between. The CDR3 sequence is 12 residues long. Germline V CDR1 and CDR2: MNHEY, SVGAGI.